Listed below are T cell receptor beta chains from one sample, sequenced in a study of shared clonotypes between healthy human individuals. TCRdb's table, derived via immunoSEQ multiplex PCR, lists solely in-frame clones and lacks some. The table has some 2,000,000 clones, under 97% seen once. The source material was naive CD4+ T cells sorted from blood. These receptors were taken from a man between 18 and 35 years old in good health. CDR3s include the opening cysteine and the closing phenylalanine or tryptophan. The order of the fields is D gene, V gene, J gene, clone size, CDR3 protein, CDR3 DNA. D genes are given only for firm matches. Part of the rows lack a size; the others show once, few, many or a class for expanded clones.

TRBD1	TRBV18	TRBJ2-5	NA	CASSPLSTGQVETQYF	TGTGCCAGCTCACCACTCTCGACAGGGCAGGTAGAGACCCAGTACTTC
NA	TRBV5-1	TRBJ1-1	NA	CASSFRGGDTEAFF	TGCGCCAGCAGCTTTCGGGGTGGGGACACTGAAGCTTTCTTT
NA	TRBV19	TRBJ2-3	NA	CASSIGDTQYF	TGTGCCAGTAGTATAGGAGATACGCAGTATTTT
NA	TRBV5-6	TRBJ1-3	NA	CASSLGLSSGNTIYF	TGTGCCAGCAGCTTGGGTTTGAGCTCTGGAAACACCATATATTTT
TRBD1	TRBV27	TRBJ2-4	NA	CASSLSGRDRSLAKNIQYF	TGTGCCAGCAGTCTTTCCGGAAGGGACAGGAGCTTAGCCAAAAACATTCAGTACTTC
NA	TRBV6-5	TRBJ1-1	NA	CASSILGANTEAFF	TGTGCCAGCAGTATCCTAGGAGCGAACACTGAAGCTTTCTTT
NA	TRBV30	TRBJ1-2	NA	CAWSVGELYGYTF	TGTGCCTGGAGTGTAGGAGAGCTCTATGGCTACACCTTC
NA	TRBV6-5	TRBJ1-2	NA	CASSYSTAVGYTF	TGTGCCAGCAGTTACTCGACGGCTGTAGGCTACACCTTC
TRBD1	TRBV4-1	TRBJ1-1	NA	CASSQVLFDRGPNTEAFF	TGCGCCAGCAGCCAAGTACTATTCGACAGGGGACCGAACACTGAAGCTTTCTTT
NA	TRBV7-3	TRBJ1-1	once	CASRQQDNTEAFF	TGTGCCAGCAGACAACAGGATAACACTGAAGCTTTCTTT
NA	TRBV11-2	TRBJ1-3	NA	CASSLWSSHSGNTIYF	TGTGCCAGCAGCTTATGGAGCAGCCACTCTGGAAACACCATATATTTT
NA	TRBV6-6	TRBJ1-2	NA	CASSYGGGALDGYTF	TGTGCCAGCAGTTACGGGGGCGGGGCCCTAGATGGCTACACCTTC
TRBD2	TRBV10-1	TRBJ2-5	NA	CASSGGGAGETQYF	TGCGCCAGCAGTGGCGGGGGGGCCGGTGAGACCCAGTACTTC
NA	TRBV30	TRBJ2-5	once	CAWSKGGETQYF	TGTGCCTGGAGTAAGGGGGGAGAGACCCAGTACTTC
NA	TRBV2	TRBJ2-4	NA	CAGYEGPGRAKNIQYF	TGTGCCGGATACGAAGGGCCAGGGAGAGCCAAAAACATTCAGTACTTC
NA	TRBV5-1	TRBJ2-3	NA	CASSSTENTDTQYF	TGCGCCAGCAGCTCCACAGAAAACACAGATACGCAGTATTTT
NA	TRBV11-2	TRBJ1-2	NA	CASSPSGRGANYGYTF	TGTGCCAGCAGCCCCTCCGGACGGGGAGCTAACTATGGCTACACCTTC
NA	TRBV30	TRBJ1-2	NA	CAWISGRSYGYTF	TGTGCCTGGATCTCGGGGAGAAGCTATGGCTACACCTTC
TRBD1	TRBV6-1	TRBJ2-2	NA	CAVAGQANTGELFF	TGTGCCGTAGCCGGACAGGCGAACACCGGGGAGCTGTTTTTT
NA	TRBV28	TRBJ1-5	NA	CASSLIGLDQPQHF	TGTGCCAGCAGTTTAATAGGGCTCGATCAGCCCCAGCATTTT
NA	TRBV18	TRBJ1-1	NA	CASSESNLGVDTEAFF	TGTGCCAGCTCCGAAAGTAACCTAGGGGTTGACACTGAAGCTTTCTTT
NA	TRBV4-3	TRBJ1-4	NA	CASSQAGDEKLFF	TGCGCCAGCAGCCAGGCCGGGGATGAAAAACTGTTTTTT